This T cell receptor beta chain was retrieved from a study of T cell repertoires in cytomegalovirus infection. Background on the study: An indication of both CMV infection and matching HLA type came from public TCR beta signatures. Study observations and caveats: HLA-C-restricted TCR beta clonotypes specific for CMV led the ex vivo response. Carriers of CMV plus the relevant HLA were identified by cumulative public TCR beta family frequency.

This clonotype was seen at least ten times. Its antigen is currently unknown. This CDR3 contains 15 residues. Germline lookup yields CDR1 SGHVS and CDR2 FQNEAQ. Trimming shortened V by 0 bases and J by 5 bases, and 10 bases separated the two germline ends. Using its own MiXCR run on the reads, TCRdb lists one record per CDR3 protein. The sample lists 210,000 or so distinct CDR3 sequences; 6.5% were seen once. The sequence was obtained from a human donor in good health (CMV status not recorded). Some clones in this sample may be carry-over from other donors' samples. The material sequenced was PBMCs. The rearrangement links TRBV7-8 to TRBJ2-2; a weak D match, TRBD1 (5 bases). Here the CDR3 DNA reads TGTGCCAGCAGCTTAGCGGGCAGGGAAACCGGGGAGCTGTTTTTT. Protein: CASSLAGRETGELFF.